This TCR beta chain was captured in a study of T cell repertoires in ileal Crohn's disease. Each sample's TCRB immunosequencing used about 500 nanograms of biopsy DNA. Using immunoSEQ multiplex PCR, the repertoire was profiled, and TCRdb retains in-frame clones only, with some absent. Found here are about 8,400 clones, about 84% of them singletons; the top ten hold roughly 13%. The specimen sequenced was ileal tissue. The clonotype was recovered from an adult with Crohn's disease.

CDR3: CAWSGSTPTGVNEQYF. In nucleotides, the CDR3 is TGTGCCTGGAGTGGATCGACTCCCACGGGGGTCAACGAGCAGTACTTC. This sequence joins TRBV30 and TRBJ2-7, with D maybe TRBD2 (6 bases). The CDR3 sequence is 16 residues long. Trimming shortened V by 1 base and J by 5 bases, and 21 bases separated the two germline ends. From germline, CDR1 is GTSNPN and CDR2 SVGIG (reference sequence).